The next 20 T cell receptor beta chains were all read from a single sample in a study of shared clonotypes between healthy human individuals. The protocol was immunoSEQ multiplex PCR, while the TCRdb copy is restricted to in-frame clones and leaves out a portion. The data show 650,000 to 700,000 clones, with roughly 91% seen just once and about 33% held by the top ten. Material for sequencing was memory CD8+ T cells from PBMCs. Noted subset: CD45RO+ cells pooled with CCR7-negative TemRA cells. These receptors were collected from a man between 18 and 35 years old in good health. Some clones in this sample may be carry-over from other donors' samples.

The CDR3 sequence is CASSLEQGWYEQYF. DNA of the CDR3: TGCGCCAGCAGCTTGGAACAGGGGTGGTACGAGCAGTACTTC. The chain couples TRBV5-1 to TRBJ2-7; 7 bases line up with TRBD1. The trim removed 0 bases at V and 4 bases at J, leaving 4 bases unmatched. The CDR3 is 14 residues long. Germline V gene sequence: CDR1 SGHRS, CDR2 YFSETQ.

About this clone itself: The same CDR3 arises from other DNA sequences in this sample as well. The V gene is TRBV27, the J gene TRBJ2-1, with D unresolved. Trimming removed 3 bases from V and 1 base from J, with 4 bases in between. CDR3 length: 13 residues. Looked up from germline, CDR1 is MNHEY and CDR2 is SMNVEV (reference sequence). CDR3 residues: CASSLASYNEQFF. CDR3 coding DNA: TGTGCCAGCAGTTTGGCTTCCTACAATGAGCAGTTCTTC.

This clone was picked up one time. This rearrangement joins TRBV14 to TRBJ2-7; 11 bases agree with TRBD2. The V gene's germline CDR1 is SGHDN and CDR2 FVKESK. This CDR3 spans 13 amino acids. Trimming cost V 7 bases and J 6 bases; bases outside gene matches: 5. The CDR3 region is CASTLAGGGEQYF. The CDR3 DNA follows: TGTGCCAGCACGCTAGCGGGAGGCGGCGAGCAGTACTTC.

CDR3 nucleotides: TGTGCCAGCAGCTTGGCAGGGAGGATGGAGACCCAGTACTTC. It specifies CASSLAGRMETQYF. The chain carries TRBV7-2 and TRBJ2-5, with D maybe TRBD2 (6 bases). Per the germline V gene, CDR1 is SGHTA and CDR2 is FQGNSA. The CDR3 covers 14 residues. V lost 3 bases and J lost 5, with 13 bases in between.

The rearrangement links TRBV30 to TRBJ2-3, with 13 bases matching TRBD2. The CDR3 contains 17 residues. Germline CDR1 and CDR2: GTSNPN and SVGIG (reference sequence). V was clipped by 2 bases and J by 3 bases; unmatched bases: 8. The CDR3 DNA reads as TGTGCCTGGAGTCAAAAATGGACTAGCGGGAGAACAGATACGCAGTATTTT. This encodes CAWSQKWTSGRTDTQYF.

The CDR3 loop reads CASPDKNTEAFF. In DNA, the CDR3 is TGTGCCAGCCCGGACAAGAACACTGAAGCTTTCTTT. The chain carries TRBV11-2 and TRBJ1-1; tentative D call: TRBD1 (5 bases). V lost 8 bases to trimming and J lost 1 base, with 8 bases between them. The germline CDR1 and CDR2 sequences are SGHAT and FQNNGV. This CDR3 has 12 amino acids.

This chain links TRBV6-1 with TRBJ2-1; D is uncertain. V was shortened by 0 bases and J by 8 bases, with 8 bases between the two germline ends. Germline-derived CDR1 and CDR2 are MNHNS and SASEGT. This CDR3 has 13 residues. The CDR3 DNA reads TGTGCCAGCAGTGAAGCCCGGGTATATGAGCAGTTCTTC. Its protein is CASSEARVYEQFF.

The chain recombines TRBV13 with TRBJ2-5; 7 positions agree with TRBD1. Germline CDR1 is PRHDT and CDR2 is FYEKMQ (reference sequence). Trimming cost V 5 bases and J 4 bases; bases outside gene matches: 13. The CDR3 length is 16 residues. The CDR3, as DNA: TGTGCCAGCAGCCCCATTAACCGGGACAGTCCAGAGACCCAGTACTTC. Its protein product is CASSPINRDSPETQYF.

Details on this clone: Additional DNA sequences in this sample encode the identical CDR3. The chain recombines TRBV6-5 with TRBJ1-1, with D perhaps matching TRBD1 (5 bases). The CDR3 is made up of 14 amino acids. The V gene's germline CDR1 is MNHEY and CDR2 SVGAGI. The ends were cut back, 0 bases at V and 1 base at J, with 6 bases in the middle. As DNA, the CDR3 is TGTGCCAGCAGTTACTCGGGGGAGAACACTGAAGCTTTCTTT. Its translation: CASSYSGENTEAFF.

J is TRBJ1-5 and V is TRBV5-5; D uncertain. The CDR3 spans 18 residues. Per germline, CDR1 SGHKS and CDR2 YYEKEE (reference sequence). Trimming took off 1 base at V and 6 bases at J, with 23 bases between the two ends. The CDR3 bases are TGTGCCAGCAGCTTGATACCTTTCGATACCCTGGTATTTCAGCCCCAGCATTTT. This codes for CASSLIPFDTLVFQPQHF.

The V and J genes are TRBV27 and TRBJ2-5; D could derive from TRBD1 or TRBD2 (7 bases each). The end of the DNA is better explained by TRBJ2-7, so the J call may be wrong. Per the germline V gene, CDR1 is MNHEY and CDR2 is SMNVEV (reference sequence). The CDR3 is 15 amino acids. For the CDR3, the DNA is TGTGCCAGCAGCCTACAGGGGAGGGGAGGCTACGAGCAGTACTTC. Translated: CASSLQGRGGYEQYF.

This clone has just one count. Written as DNA, the CDR3 is TGTGCCAGCAGCCTGGTGCCTCCCTTAATCACCGGGGAGCTGTTTTTT. Amino acids: CASSLVPPLITGELFF. The gene calls are TRBV11-2 and TRBJ2-2; D uncertain. Germline CDR1 reads SGHAT; CDR2 reads FQNNGV. The V end was cut by 5 bases, the J end by 4 bases, with 17 bases between. The CDR3 is made up of 16 amino acids.

The chain carries TRBV28 and TRBJ2-2; 10 bases align to TRBD1. The germline CDR1 and CDR2 sequences are MDHEN and SYDVKM. V lost 4 bases to trimming and J lost 4 bases; unmatched junction nucleotides: 15. There are 19 residues in the CDR3. The CDR3 spells CASSSTRRQGARLTGELFF. As DNA, the CDR3 is TGTGCCAGCAGTTCCACCCGTCGACAGGGGGCCCGCCTCACCGGGGAGCTGTTTTTT.

This clone was seen more than once but under ten times. The V and J genes are TRBV6-4 and TRBJ1-5; D remains ambiguous. The germline V gene encodes CDR1 MRHNA and CDR2 SNTAGT. Trimming left V 4 bases short and J 1 base short, with 5 bases between. The CDR3 loop spans 13 amino acids. The DNA of the CDR3 is TGTGCCAGCAGTGTAGACAGCAATCAGCCCCAGCATTTT. It specifies CASSVDSNQPQHF.

V usage is TRBV7-9 and J usage is TRBJ2-3; D ambiguous. The V end lost 1 base, the J end lost 4 bases, and 6 bases lay between the germline ends. Germline CDR1 reads SEHNR; CDR2 reads FQNEAQ (reference sequence). The CDR3 length is 13 residues. The CDR3 sequence: CASSLESADTQYF. CDR3 coding DNA: TGTGCCAGCAGCTTAGAGTCAGCAGATACGCAGTATTTT.

The rearrangement links TRBV5-1 to TRBJ2-1; 12 bases are a match to TRBD2. The germline V gene has CDR1 SGHRS and CDR2 YFSETQ. Germline trimming cut 4 bases from V and 5 bases from J; bases unmatched to any gene: 7. The CDR3 loop spans 16 amino acids. The CDR3 spells CASSAILAGGHNEQFF. CDR3 sequence (DNA): TGCGCCAGCAGCGCGATACTAGCGGGAGGACACAATGAGCAGTTCTTC.

The gene calls are TRBV19 and TRBJ2-3; 10 nucleotides align to TRBD1. J lost 3 bases, V lost 4 bases, and 4 bases had no gene match. This CDR3 has 15 amino acids. The germline gives CDR1 LNHDA, CDR2 SQIVND (reference sequence). CDR3: CASSRGQGWTDTQYF. CDR3 DNA: TGTGCCAGTAGTAGGGGACAGGGGTGGACAGATACGCAGTATTTT.

The J gene is TRBJ2-1, the V gene TRBV7-9; maybe TRBD2 (7 bases). The CDR3 runs 16 residues. Germline V gene lookup returns CDR1 SEHNR and CDR2 FQNEAQ (reference sequence). Deletions cut 1 base from V and 3 bases from J, with 13 bases between. The CDR3 sequence is CASSLDRGDYYNEQFF. The CDR3 DNA reads as TGTGCCAGCAGCTTAGATAGGGGGGACTACTACAATGAGCAGTTCTTC.

This chain connects TRBV30 to TRBJ1-1; D not certain. Germline CDR1 GTSNPN, CDR2 SVGIG (reference sequence). The CDR3 has 12 amino acids. Trimming removed 0 bases from V and 7 bases from J, with 9 bases in between. The CDR3 sequence: CAWSVLDGEAFF. The CDR3 DNA reads as TGTGCCTGGAGTGTACTGGACGGTGAAGCTTTCTTT.

This clone was found a few times. The V call is TRBV7-9, the J call TRBJ1-1, with a possible D match to TRBD1 (6 bases). V lost 3 bases to trimming and J lost 5 bases, with 16 bases between them. Germline CDR1 is SEHNR and CDR2 is FQNEAQ (reference sequence). The CDR3 loop spans 15 amino acids. The CDR3 bases are TGTGCCAGCAGCTTCGGGGGAGGGACACTAACTGAAGCTTTCTTT. Amino acid sequence: CASSFGGGTLTEAFF.